This T cell receptor (beta chain) was documented in a study of CD8 T cells in Susac syndrome. Germline V gene lookup returns CDR1 MNHNS and CDR2 SASEGT. Trimming cost V 11 bases and J 5 bases, with 16 bases left between them. This CDR3 has 13 residues. The table lists this clonotype with a few counts. With random hexamers, reverse transcription was performed on about 0.5 to 1 ug of RNA. The method of amplification for TCR beta CDR3 was immunoSEQ multiplex PCR, covering 54 Vbeta and 13 Jbeta. Using its own MiXCR run on the immunoSEQ multiplex PCR reads, TCRdb lists one record per CDR3 protein. The table has about 280,000 distinct CDR3 sequences, about 85% seen once. Sequencing of TCR beta was carried out in blood CD8+ and CD4+ T cells. In the multiple sclerosis control group, patients were treatment-naive and had stable or active relapsing-remitting disease. While CD8+ and CD4+ T cells were isolated negatively, TEMRA cells were enriched by FACS.

This clonotype originated in a human donor with multiple sclerosis. The specimen was CD8+ T cells from PBMCs. The gene calls are TRBV6-1 and TRBJ2-1; D remains unclear. Here the CDR3 reads CARVVQLDNEQFF. The DNA for the CDR3 is TGTGCCCGCGTTGTCCAGCTAGACAATGAGCAGTTCTTC.